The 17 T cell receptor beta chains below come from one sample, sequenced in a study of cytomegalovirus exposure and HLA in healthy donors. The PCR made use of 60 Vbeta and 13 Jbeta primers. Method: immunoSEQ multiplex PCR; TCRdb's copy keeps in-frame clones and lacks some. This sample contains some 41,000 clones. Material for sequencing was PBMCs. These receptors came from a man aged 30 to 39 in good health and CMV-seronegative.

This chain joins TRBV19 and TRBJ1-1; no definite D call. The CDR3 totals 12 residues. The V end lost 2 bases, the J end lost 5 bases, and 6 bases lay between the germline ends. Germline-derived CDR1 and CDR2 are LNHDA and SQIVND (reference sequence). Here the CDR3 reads CASSIYQTEAFF. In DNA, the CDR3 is TGTGCCAGTAGTATATACCAGACTGAAGCTTTCTTT. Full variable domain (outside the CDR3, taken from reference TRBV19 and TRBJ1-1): DGGITQSPKYLFRKEGQNVTLSCEQNLNHDAMYWYRQDPGQGLRLIYYSQIVNDFQKGDIAEGYSVSREKKESFPLTVTSAQKNPTAFYLCASSIYQTEAFFGQGTRLTVV.

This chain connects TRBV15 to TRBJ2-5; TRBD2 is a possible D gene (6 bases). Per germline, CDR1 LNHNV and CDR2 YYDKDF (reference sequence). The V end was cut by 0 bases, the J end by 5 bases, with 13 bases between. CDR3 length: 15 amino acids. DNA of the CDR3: TGTGCCACCAGCAGAGATCCACTAGCTGGGGAGACCCAGTACTTC. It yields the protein CATSRDPLAGETQYF.

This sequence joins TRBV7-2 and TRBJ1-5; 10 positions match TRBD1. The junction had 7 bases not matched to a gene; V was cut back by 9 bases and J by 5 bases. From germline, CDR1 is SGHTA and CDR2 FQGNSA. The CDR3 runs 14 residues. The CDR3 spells CASARDRGDQPQHF. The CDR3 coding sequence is TGTGCCAGTGCCCGGGACAGGGGCGATCAGCCCCAGCATTTT.

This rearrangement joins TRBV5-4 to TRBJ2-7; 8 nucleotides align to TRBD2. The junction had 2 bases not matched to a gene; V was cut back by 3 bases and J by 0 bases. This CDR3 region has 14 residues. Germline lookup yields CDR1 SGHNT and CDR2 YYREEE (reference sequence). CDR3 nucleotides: TGTGCCAGCAGCTCGGGGGGGTTCTCCTACGAGCAGTACTTC. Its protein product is CASSSGGFSYEQYF. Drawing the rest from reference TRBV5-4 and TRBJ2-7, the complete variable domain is ETGVTQSPTHLIKTRGQQVTLRCSSQSGHNTVSWYQQALGQGPQFIFQYYREEENGRGNFPPRFSGLQFPNYSSELNVNALELDDSALYLCASSSGGFSYEQYFGPGTRLTVT.

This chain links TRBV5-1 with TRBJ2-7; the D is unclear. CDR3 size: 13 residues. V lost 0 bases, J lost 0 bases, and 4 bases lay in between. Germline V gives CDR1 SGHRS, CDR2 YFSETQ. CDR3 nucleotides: TGCGCCAGCAGCTTGGCCTTCTCCTACGAGCAGTACTTC. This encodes CASSLAFSYEQYF. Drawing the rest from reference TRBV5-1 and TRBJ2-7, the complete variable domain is KAGVTQTPRYLIKTRGQQVTLSCSPISGHRSVSWYQQTPGQGLQFLFEYFSETQRNKGNFPGRFSGRQFSNSRSEMNVSTLELGDSALYLCASSLAFSYEQYFGPGTRLTVT.

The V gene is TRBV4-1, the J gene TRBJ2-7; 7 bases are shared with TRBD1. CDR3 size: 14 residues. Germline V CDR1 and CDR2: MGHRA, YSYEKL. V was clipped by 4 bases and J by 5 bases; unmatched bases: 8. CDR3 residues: CASSLTGALNEQYF. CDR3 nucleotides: TGCGCCAGCAGCCTCACAGGGGCCCTGAACGAGCAGTACTTC.

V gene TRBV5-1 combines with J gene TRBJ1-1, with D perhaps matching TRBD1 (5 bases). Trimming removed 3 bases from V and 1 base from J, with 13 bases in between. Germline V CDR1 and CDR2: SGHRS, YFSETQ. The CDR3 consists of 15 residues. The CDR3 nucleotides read TGCGCCAGCAGCTCAGCAGGGTCGGCGAACACTGAAGCTTTCTTT. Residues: CASSSAGSANTEAFF.

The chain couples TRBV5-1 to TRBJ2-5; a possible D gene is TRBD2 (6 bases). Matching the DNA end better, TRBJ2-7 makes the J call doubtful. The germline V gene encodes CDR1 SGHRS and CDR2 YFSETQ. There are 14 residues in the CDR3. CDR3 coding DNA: TGCGCCAGCAGCTTGGTCGGCGGGGCCTACGAGCAGTACTTC. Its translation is CASSLVGGAYEQYF.

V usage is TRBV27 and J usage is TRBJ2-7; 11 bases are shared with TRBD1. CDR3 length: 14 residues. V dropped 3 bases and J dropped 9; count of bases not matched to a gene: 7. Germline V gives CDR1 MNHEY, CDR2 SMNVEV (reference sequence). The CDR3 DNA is TGTGCCAGCAGTTTGGGACAGGGGGGATATGGGCAGTACTTC. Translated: CASSLGQGGYGQYF.

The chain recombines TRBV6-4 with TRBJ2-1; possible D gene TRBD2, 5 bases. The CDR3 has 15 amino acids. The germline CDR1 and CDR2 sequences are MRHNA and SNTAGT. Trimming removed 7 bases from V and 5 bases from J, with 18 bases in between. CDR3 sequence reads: CASKEEAVINNEQFF. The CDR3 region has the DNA TGTGCCAGCAAAGAAGAAGCGGTGATTAACAATGAGCAGTTCTTC.

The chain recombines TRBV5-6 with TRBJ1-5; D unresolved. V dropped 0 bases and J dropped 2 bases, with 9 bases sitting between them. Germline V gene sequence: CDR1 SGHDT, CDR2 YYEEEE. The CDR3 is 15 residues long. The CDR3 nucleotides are TGTGCCAGCAGCTTGGCGATGGCGGGCAATCAGCCCCAGCATTTT. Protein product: CASSLAMAGNQPQHF.

CDR3 in DNA: TGTGCCAGCAGTTTTGTACAGAATCAGCCCCAGCATTTT. Its protein is CASSFVQNQPQHF. The chain is built from TRBV28 and TRBJ1-5; D uncertain. V dropped 3 bases and J dropped 4 bases, with 7 bases sitting between them. Germline V gives CDR1 MDHEN, CDR2 SYDVKM. The CDR3 consists of 13 residues.

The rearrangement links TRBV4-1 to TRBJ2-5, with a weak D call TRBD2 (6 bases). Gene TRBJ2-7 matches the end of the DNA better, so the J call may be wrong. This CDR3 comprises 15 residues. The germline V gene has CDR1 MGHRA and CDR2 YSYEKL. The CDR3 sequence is CASSQDFGGGTEQYF. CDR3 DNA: TGCGCCAGCAGCCAAGATTTTGGCGGAGGGACCGAGCAGTACTTC.

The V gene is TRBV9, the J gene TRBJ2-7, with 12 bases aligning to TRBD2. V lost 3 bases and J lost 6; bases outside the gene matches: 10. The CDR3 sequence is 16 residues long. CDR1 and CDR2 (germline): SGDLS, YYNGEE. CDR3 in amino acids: CASSASGRALGGEQYF. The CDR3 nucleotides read TGTGCCAGCAGCGCTAGCGGGAGGGCCCTCGGCGGCGAGCAGTACTTC.

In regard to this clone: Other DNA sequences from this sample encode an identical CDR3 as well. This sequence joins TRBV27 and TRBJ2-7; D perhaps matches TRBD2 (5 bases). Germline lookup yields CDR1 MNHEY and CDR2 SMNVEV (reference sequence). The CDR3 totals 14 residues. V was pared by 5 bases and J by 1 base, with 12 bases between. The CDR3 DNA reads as TGTGCCAGCAGTACGAGGACGGGATCCTACGAGCAGTACTTC. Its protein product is CASSTRTGSYEQYF.

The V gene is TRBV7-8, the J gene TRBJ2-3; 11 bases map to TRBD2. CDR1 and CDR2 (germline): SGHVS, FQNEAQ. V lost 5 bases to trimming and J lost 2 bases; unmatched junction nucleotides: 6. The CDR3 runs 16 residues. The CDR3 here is CASSDRLAGSTDTQYF. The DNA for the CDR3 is TGTGCCAGCAGCGACCGACTAGCGGGGTCCACAGATACGCAGTATTTT.

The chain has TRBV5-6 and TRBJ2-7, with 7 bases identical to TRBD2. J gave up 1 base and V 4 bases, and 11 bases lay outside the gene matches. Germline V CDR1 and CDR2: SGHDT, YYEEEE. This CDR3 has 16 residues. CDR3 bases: TGTGCCAGCAGCGGGAGGGCAGGGTTGAAATCCTACGAGCAGTACTTC. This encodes CASSGRAGLKSYEQYF. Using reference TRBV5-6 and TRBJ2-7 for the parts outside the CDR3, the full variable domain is DAGVTQSPTHLIKTRGQQVTLRCSPKSGHDTVSWYQQALGQGPQFIFQYYEEEERQRGNFPDRFSGHQFPNYSSELNVNALLLGDSALYLCASSGRAGLKSYEQYFGPGTRLTVT.